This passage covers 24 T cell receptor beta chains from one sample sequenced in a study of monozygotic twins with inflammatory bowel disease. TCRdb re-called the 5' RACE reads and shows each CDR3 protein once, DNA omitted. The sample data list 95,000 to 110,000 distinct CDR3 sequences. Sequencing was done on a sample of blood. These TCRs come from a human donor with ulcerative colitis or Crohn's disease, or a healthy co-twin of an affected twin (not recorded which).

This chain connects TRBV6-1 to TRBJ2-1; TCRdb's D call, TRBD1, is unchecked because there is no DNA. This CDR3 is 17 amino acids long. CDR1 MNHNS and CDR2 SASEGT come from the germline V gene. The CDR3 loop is CASIPWAGESSYNEQFF.

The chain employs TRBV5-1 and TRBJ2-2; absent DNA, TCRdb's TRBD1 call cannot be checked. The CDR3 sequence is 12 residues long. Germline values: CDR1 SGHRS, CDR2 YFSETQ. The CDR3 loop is CASRQGSGELFF.

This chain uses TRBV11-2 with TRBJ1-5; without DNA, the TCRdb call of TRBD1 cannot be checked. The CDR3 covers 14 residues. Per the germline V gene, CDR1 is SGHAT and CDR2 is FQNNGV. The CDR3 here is CASSSGTSHQPQHF. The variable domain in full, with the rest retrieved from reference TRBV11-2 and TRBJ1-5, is EAGVAQSPRYKIIEKRQSVAFWCNPISGHATLYWYQQILGQGPKLLIQFQNNGVVDDSQLPKDRFSAERLKGVDSTLKIQPAKLEDSAVYLCASSSGTSHQPQHFGDGTRLSIL.

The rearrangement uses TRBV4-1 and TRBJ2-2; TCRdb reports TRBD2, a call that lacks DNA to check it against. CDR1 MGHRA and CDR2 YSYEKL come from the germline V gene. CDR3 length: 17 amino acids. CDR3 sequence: CASRGWTSGSITGELFF.

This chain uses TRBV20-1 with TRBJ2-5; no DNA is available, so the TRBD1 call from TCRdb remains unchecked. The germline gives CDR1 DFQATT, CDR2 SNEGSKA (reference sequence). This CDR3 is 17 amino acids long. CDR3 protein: CSASVASRGLQEETQYF.

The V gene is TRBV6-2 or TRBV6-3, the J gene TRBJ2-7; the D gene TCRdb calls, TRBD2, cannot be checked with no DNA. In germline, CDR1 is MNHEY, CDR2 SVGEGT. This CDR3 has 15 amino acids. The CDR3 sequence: CASTLREVFSYEQYF.

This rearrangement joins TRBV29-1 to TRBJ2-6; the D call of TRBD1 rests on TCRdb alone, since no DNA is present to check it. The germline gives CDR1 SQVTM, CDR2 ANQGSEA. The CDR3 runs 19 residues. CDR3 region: CSVEGQVSPQDSGANVLTF.

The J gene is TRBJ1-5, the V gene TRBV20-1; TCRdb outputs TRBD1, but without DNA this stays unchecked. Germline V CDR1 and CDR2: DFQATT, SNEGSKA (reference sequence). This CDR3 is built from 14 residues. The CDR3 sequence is CSARVRRGGQPQHF.

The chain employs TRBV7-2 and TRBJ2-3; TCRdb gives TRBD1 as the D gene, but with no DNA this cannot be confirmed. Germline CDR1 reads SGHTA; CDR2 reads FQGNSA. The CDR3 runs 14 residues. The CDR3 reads CASSVGGGQDTQYF. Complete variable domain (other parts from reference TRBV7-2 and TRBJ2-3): GAGVSQSPSNKVTEKGKDVELRCDPISGHTALYWYRQSLGQGLEFLIYFQGNSAPDKSGLPSDRFSAERTGGSVSTLTIQRTQQEDSAVYLCASSVGGGQDTQYFGPGTRLTVL.

The CDR3 reads CSARRQIKNYGYTF. The chain has TRBV20-1 and TRBJ1-2; the D call of TRBD1 rests on TCRdb alone, since no DNA is present to check it. Per the germline V gene, CDR1 is DFQATT and CDR2 is SNEGSKA (reference sequence). The CDR3 sequence is 14 residues long.

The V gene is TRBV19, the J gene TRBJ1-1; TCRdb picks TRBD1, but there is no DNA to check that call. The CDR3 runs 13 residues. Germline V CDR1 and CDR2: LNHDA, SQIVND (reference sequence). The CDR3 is CASSGGTGSEAFF.

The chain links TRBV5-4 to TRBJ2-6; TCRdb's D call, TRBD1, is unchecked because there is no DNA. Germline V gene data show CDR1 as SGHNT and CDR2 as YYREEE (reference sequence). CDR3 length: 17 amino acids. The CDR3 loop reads CASSFGGGANGANVLTF.

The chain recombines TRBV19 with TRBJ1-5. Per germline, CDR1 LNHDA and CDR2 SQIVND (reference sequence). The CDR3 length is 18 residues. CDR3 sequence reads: CASSIKGARGTPNQPQHF. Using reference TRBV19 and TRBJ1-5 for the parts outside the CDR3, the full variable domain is DGGITQSPKYLFRKEGQNVTLSCEQNLNHDAMYWYRQDPGQGLRLIYYSQIVNDFQKGDIAEGYSVSREKKESFPLTVTSAQKNPTAFYLCASSIKGARGTPNQPQHFGDGTRLSIL.

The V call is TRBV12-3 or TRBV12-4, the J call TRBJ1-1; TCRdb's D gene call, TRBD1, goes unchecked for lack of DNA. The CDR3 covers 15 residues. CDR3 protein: CASSLADSMNTEAFF.

CDR3 in amino acids: CASSFLGVEQYF. J is TRBJ2-7 and V is TRBV7-9; the D gene TCRdb calls, TRBD1, cannot be checked with no DNA. Germline CDR1 and CDR2: SEHNR and FQNEAQ (reference sequence). This CDR3 has 12 residues.

The CDR3 loop is CASSFGSTGELFF. The chain uses TRBV6-6 and TRBJ2-2. Germline CDR1 reads MNHNY; CDR2 reads SVGAGI (reference sequence). The length of the CDR3 is 13 residues.

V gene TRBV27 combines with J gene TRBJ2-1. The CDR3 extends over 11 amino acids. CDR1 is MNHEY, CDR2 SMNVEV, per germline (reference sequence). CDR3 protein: CASSSDREQFF.

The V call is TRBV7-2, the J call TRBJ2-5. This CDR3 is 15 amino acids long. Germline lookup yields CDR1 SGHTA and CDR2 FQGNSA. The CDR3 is CASEDLGVDMKTQYF.

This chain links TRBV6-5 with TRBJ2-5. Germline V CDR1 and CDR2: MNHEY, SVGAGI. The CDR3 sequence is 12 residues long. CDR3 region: CATSDRQETQYF.

CDR3 sequence reads: CASSLAGRNTNQPQHF. The chain uses TRBV7-2 and TRBJ1-5. The V gene's germline CDR1 is SGHTA and CDR2 FQGNSA. This CDR3 has 16 residues.

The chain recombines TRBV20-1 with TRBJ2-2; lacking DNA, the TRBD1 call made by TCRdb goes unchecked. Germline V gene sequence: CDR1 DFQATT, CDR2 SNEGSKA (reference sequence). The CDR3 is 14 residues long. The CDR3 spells CSTRGEAYTGELFF.

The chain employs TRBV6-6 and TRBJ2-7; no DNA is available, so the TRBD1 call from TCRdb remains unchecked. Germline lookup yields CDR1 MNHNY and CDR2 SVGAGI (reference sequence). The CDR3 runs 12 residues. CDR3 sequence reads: CASSLIPGPQYF.

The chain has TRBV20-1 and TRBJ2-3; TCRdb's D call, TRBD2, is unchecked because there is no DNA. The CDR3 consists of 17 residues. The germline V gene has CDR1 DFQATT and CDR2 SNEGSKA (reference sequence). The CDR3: CSARDLGRSGRSDTQYF.

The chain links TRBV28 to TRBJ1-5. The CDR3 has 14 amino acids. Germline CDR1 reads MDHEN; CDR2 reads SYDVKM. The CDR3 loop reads CASSNGGSNQPQHF. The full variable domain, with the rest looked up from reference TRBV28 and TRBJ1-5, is DVKVTQSSRYLVKRTGEKVFLECVQDMDHENMFWYRQDPGLGLRLIYFSYDVKMKEKGDIPEGYSVSREKKERFSLILESASTNQTSMYLCASSNGGSNQPQHFGDGTRLSIL.